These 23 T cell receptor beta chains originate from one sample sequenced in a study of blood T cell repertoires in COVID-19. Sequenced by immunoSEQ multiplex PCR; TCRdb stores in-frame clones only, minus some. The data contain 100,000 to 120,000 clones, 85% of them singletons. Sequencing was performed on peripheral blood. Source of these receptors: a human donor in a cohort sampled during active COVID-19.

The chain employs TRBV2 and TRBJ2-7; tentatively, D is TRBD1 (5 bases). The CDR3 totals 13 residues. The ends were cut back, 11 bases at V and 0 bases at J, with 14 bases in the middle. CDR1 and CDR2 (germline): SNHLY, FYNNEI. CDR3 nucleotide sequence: TGTGCCTCCCAGGGCGCTGGCTCCTACGAGCAGTACTTC. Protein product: CASQGAGSYEQYF.

CDR3 residues: CASSARTGVYGYTF. The CDR3 nucleotides read TGTGCCAGCAGTGCCCGGACAGGGGTTTATGGCTACACCTTC. The chain uses TRBV28 and TRBJ1-2, with 9 bases matching TRBD1. Trimming cost V 5 bases and J 5 bases; bases outside gene matches: 6. This CDR3 has 14 residues. CDR1 is MDHEN and CDR2 is SYDVKM in the germline V gene.

The DNA for the CDR3 is TGTGCCAGCAAAGCGGGGAGCACAGATACGCAGTATTTT. This encodes CASKAGSTDTQYF. The chain is built from TRBV6-5 and TRBJ2-3, with 7 bases aligning to TRBD2. With 7 bases clipped from V and 0 bases from J, the junction kept 1 base outside the gene matches. CDR1 and CDR2 from the germline V gene are MNHEY and SVGAGI. The CDR3 totals 13 residues.

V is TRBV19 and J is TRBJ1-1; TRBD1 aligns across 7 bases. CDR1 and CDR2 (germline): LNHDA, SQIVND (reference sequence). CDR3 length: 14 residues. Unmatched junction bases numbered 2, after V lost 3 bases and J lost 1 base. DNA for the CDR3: TGTGCCAGTAGTATTAGGACAGGGAACACTGAAGCTTTCTTT. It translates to CASSIRTGNTEAFF.

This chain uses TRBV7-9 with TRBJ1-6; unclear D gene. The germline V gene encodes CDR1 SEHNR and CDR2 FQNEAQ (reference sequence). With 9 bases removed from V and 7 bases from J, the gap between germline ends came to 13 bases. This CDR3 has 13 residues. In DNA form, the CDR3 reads TGTGCCAGTGGCCTAGCCGAGAATTCACCCCTCCACTTT. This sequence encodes CASGLAENSPLHF.

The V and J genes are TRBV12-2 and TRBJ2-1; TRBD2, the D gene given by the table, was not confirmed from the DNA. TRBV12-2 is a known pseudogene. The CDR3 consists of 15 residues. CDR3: CASRLASDSYNEQFF. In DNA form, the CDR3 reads TGTGCAAGTCGCTTAGCTAGCGACTCCTACAATGAGCAGTTCTTC.

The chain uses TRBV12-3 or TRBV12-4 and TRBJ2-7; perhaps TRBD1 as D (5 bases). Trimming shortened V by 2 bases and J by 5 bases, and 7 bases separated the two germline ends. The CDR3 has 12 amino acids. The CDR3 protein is CASSLWGDEQYF. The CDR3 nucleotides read TGTGCCAGCAGTTTATGGGGCGACGAGCAGTACTTC.

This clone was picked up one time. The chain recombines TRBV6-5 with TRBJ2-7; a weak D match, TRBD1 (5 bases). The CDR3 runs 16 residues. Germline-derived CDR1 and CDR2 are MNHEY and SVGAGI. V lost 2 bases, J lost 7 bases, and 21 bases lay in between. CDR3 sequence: CASSYIGAAPRGEQYF. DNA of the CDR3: TGTGCCAGCAGTTACATTGGGGCAGCCCCGAGAGGAGAGCAGTACTTC.

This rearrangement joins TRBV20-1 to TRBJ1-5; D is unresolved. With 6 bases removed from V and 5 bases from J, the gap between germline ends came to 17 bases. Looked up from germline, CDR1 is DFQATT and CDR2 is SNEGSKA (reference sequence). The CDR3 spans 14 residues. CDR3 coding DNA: TGCAGTGCCAGTTCGGGTAGTCGGGATCAGCCCCAGCATTTT. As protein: CSASSGSRDQPQHF.

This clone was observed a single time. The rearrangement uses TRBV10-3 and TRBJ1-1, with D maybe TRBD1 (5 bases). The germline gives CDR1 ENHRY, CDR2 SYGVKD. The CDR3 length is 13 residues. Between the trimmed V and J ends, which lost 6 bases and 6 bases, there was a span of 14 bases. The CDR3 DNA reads TGTGCCATCAGCACAACCGGGGGTCCTGAAGCTTTCTTT. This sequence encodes CAISTTGGPEAFF.

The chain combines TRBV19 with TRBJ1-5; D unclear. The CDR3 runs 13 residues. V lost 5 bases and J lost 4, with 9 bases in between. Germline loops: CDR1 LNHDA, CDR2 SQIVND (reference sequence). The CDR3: CASSGGLNQPQHF. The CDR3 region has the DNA TGTGCCAGTAGTGGAGGGTTAAATCAGCCCCAGCATTTT.

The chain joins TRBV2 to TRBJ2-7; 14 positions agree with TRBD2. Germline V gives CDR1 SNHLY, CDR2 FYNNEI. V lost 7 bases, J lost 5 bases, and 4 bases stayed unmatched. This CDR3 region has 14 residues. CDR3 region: CASTAGLAGDEQYF. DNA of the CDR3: TGTGCCAGCACCGCGGGACTAGCGGGGGACGAGCAGTACTTC.

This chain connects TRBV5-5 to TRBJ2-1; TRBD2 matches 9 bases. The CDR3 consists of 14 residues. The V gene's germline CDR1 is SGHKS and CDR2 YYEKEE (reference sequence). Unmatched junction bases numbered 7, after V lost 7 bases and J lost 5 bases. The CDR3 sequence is CASASGGINNEQFF. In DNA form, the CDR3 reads TGTGCCAGCGCCAGCGGGGGGATAAACAATGAGCAGTTCTTC. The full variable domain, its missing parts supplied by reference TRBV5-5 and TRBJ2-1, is DAGVTQSPTHLIKTRGQQVTLRCSPISGHKSVSWYQQVLGQGPQFIFQYYEKEERGRGNFPDRFSARQFPNYSSELNVNALLLGDSALYLCASASGGINNEQFFGPGTRLTVL.

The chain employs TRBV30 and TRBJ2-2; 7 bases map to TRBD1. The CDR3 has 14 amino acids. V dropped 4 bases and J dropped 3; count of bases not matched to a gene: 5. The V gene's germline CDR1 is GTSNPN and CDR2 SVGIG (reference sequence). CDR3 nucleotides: TGTGCCTGGAATGGACAGGTGTACACCGGGGAGCTGTTTTTT. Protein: CAWNGQVYTGELFF.

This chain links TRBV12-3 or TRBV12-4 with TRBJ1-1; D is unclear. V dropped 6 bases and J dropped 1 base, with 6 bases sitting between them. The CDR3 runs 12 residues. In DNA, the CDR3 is TGTGCCAGCAGGCCCAGGAACACTGAAGCTTTCTTT. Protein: CASRPRNTEAFF.

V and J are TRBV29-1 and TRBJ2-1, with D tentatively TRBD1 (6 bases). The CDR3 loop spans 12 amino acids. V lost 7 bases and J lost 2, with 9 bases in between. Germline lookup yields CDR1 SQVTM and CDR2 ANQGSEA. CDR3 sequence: CSARTAYNEQFF. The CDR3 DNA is TGCAGCGCTAGGACAGCCTACAATGAGCAGTTCTTC.

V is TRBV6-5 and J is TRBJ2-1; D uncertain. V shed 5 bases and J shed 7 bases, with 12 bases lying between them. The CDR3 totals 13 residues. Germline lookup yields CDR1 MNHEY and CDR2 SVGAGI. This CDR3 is CASSQLYGNEQFF. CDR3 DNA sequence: TGTGCCAGCAGTCAACTGTACGGGAATGAGCAGTTCTTC.

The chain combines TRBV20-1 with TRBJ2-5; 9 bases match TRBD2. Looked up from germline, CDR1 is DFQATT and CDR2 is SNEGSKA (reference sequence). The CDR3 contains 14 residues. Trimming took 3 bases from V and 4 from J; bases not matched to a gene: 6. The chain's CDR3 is CSASSSGVVETQYF. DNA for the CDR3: TGCAGTGCTAGTTCTAGCGGGGTGGTAGAGACCCAGTACTTC.

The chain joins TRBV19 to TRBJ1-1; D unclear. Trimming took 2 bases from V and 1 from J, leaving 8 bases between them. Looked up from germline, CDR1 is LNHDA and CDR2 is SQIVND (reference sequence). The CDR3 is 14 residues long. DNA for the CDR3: TGTGCCAGTAGTATACAGGTACAGAACACTGAAGCTTTCTTT. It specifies CASSIQVQNTEAFF.

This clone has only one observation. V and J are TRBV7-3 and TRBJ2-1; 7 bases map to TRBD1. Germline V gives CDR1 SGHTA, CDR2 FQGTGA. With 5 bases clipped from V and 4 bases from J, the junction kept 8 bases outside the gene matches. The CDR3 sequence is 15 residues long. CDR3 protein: CASSVRGQTYNEQFF. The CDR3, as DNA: TGTGCCAGCAGCGTTAGGGGACAGACTTACAATGAGCAGTTCTTC.

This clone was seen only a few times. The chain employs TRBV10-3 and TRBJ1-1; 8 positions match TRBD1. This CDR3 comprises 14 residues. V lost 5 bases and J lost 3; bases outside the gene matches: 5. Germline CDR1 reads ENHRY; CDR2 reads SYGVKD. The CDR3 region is CAISTTGVDTEAFF. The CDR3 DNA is TGTGCCATCAGTACGACAGGGGTGGACACTGAAGCTTTCTTT.

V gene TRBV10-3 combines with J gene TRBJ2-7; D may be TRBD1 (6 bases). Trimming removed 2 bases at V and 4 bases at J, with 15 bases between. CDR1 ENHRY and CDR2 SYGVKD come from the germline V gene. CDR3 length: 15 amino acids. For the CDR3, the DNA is TGTGCCATCAGTGAGGGACAGTTTAAGAGGTACGAGCAGTACTTC. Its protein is CAISEGQFKRYEQYF.

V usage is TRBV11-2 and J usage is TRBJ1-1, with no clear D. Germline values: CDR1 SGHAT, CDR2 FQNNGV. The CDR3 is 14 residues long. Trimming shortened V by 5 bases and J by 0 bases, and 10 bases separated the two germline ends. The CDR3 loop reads CASSATRVNTEAFF. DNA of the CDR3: TGTGCCAGCAGCGCCACTAGGGTGAACACTGAAGCTTTCTTT.